The 21 T cell receptor beta chains given below trace back to one sample, sequenced in a study of cytomegalovirus exposure and HLA in healthy donors. The study ran its PCR with 60 Vbeta and 13 Jbeta primers. Assay: immunoSEQ multiplex PCR; the TCRdb copy retains only in-frame clones and omits some. Among some 120,000 clones listed, 77% were seen once. Sequenced material: PBMCs. These receptors were taken from a human donor in good health.

The chain employs TRBV27 and TRBJ2-2, with D unclear. V lost 2 bases, J lost 3 bases, and 13 bases lay in between. The CDR3 consists of 16 residues. Germline CDR1 reads MNHEY; CDR2 reads SMNVEV (reference sequence). The CDR3 bases are TGTGCCAGCAGTTTAATGACGGAGAGTTACACCGGGGAGCTGTTTTTT. It specifies CASSLMTESYTGELFF.

The chain has TRBV19 and TRBJ2-1; D ambiguous. The CDR3 length is 11 residues. Trimming pared 4 bases from V and 4 bases from J, leaving 2 bases between. The V gene's germline CDR1 is LNHDA and CDR2 SQIVND (reference sequence). CDR3 sequence: CASSTYNEQFF. CDR3 nucleotides: TGTGCCAGTAGTACGTACAATGAGCAGTTCTTC.

This chain joins TRBV2 and TRBJ1-2; the D is unclear. The V and J ends lost 2 bases and 8 bases respectively, with 15 bases between them. The germline CDR1 and CDR2 sequences are SNHLY and FYNNEI. The CDR3 totals 14 residues. The CDR3 DNA sequence: TGTGCCAGCAGTGAACGCCGGACTCAATGGGGCTACACCTTC. It translates to CASSERRTQWGYTF.

This clone was seen once. This chain joins TRBV7-6 and TRBJ2-1, with TRBD2 matching over 13 bases. V gave up 4 bases and J gave up 0 bases; unmatched junction bases: 3. Germline CDR1 SGHVS, CDR2 FNYEAQ. The CDR3 spans 17 residues. The CDR3 sequence: CASSWTSGSSSYNEQFF. CDR3 sequence (DNA): TGTGCCAGCAGCTGGACTAGCGGGAGTAGCTCCTACAATGAGCAGTTCTTC.

The chain carries TRBV7-2 and TRBJ1-3; 8 nucleotides agree with TRBD1. The V segment lost 6 bases and the J segment 0 bases; nucleotides outside the gene matches: 10. CDR1 and CDR2 from the germline V gene are SGHTA and FQGNSA. This CDR3 contains 17 residues. The CDR3 DNA sequence: TGTGCCAGCAGTTACTCGGGACAGGTGAACTCTGGAAACACCATATATTTT. Its translation is CASSYSGQVNSGNTIYF.

The chain combines TRBV5-1 with TRBJ2-2; D ambiguous. V was cut by 1 base and J by 1 base, with 11 bases left in between. This CDR3 region has 16 residues. Looked up from germline, CDR1 is SGHRS and CDR2 is YFSETQ. The CDR3 sequence: CASSLSRMGNTGELFF. The CDR3 DNA reads TGCGCCAGCAGCTTGTCCAGGATGGGGAACACCGGGGAGCTGTTTTTT.

The chain combines TRBV4-1 with TRBJ2-7, with 7 nucleotides matching TRBD1. This CDR3 spans 15 amino acids. Germline V gives CDR1 MGHRA, CDR2 YSYEKL. The V gene end was trimmed by 4 bases and the J gene end by 0 bases; junction bases not matched to a gene: 6. The CDR3 here is CASSPRGDSSYEQYF. The CDR3 DNA reads TGCGCCAGCAGCCCCCGAGGGGACAGCTCCTACGAGCAGTACTTC.

A word on this clone: The same CDR3 is also encoded by other DNA sequences in this sample. V and J are TRBV9 and TRBJ2-3; 7 positions match TRBD2. The germline V gene has CDR1 SGDLS and CDR2 YYNGEE. CDR3 size: 16 residues. J gave up 3 bases and V 4 bases, and 11 bases lay outside the gene matches. The chain's CDR3 is CASSPQTSSSTDTQYF. The CDR3 DNA reads as TGTGCCAGCAGCCCACAGACTAGCTCCTCAACAGATACGCAGTATTTT.

V usage is TRBV2 and J usage is TRBJ2-2; 7 nucleotides line up with TRBD2. The ends lost 2 bases at V and 5 bases at J; junction bases unmatched: 2. Germline-derived CDR1 and CDR2 are SNHLY and FYNNEI. This CDR3 is 14 amino acids long. The CDR3 nucleotides read TGTGCCAGCAGTGAACAGGGAGGGACCGGGGAGCTGTTTTTT. Amino acid sequence: CASSEQGGTGELFF.

The CDR3 loop reads CATESPDSRNQPQHF. For the CDR3, the DNA is TGTGCCACCGAGAGCCCGGACAGTCGCAATCAGCCCCAGCATTTT. V is TRBV6-1 and J is TRBJ1-5, with a weak D call TRBD1 (6 bases). CDR1 and CDR2 (germline): MNHNS, SASEGT. The CDR3 sequence is 15 residues long. V was clipped by 10 bases and J by 2 bases, with 18 bases between them.

V is TRBV2 and J is TRBJ1-1; 11 nucleotides match TRBD1. J gave up 9 bases and V 5 bases, and 11 bases lay outside the gene matches. Germline V gene lookup returns CDR1 SNHLY and CDR2 FYNNEI. The CDR3 contains 15 residues. The CDR3 sequence is CASSRLGTGGTKAFF. The DNA of the CDR3 is TGTGCCAGCAGTAGGCTAGGGACAGGGGGTACCAAAGCTTTCTTT.

On this clone itself: Relative to the germline gene, one junction end is altered; a read error may explain this. The chain is built from TRBV9 and TRBJ2-4, with 7 bases identical to TRBD1. Germline loops: CDR1 SGDLS, CDR2 YYNGEE. There are 16 residues in the CDR3. Written as DNA, the CDR3 is TGTGCCAGCAGCGTAAGGGCAGGGGGTTTGGAAAACAGTCAGTACTTC. Translated, it gives CASSVRAGGLENSQYF.

V is TRBV7-2 and J is TRBJ2-5, with 9 bases identical to TRBD2. Germline-derived CDR1 and CDR2 are SGHTA and FQGNSA. CDR3 size: 13 residues. V shed 4 bases, J shed 4 bases, and the junction held 1 base outside the gene matches. The CDR3 coding sequence is TGTGCCAGCAGCTGGGGACTAGCAGAGACCCAGTACTTC. Its translation is CASSWGLAETQYF.

The genes are TRBV6-6 and TRBJ1-5; no clear D. The CDR3 loop spans 12 amino acids. The V gene's germline CDR1 is MNHNY and CDR2 SVGAGI (reference sequence). Trimming pared 8 bases from V and 3 bases from J, leaving 8 bases between. The CDR3 reads CASATSNQPQHF. The CDR3 region has the DNA TGTGCCAGCGCCACATCCAATCAGCCCCAGCATTTT.

This chain connects TRBV18 to TRBJ2-7, with TRBD2 matching 11 bases. V lost 1 base, J lost 5 bases, and 7 bases stayed unmatched. The CDR3 runs 16 residues. The V gene's germline CDR1 is KGHSH and CDR2 LQKENI. The CDR3 sequence is CASSPLTSGSPHEQYF. As DNA, the CDR3 is TGTGCCAGCTCACCACTTACTAGCGGGAGCCCCCACGAGCAGTACTTC.

This sequence joins TRBV6-5 and TRBJ2-7; tentatively, D is TRBD2 (6 bases). Trimming shortened V by 6 bases and J by 0 bases, and 12 bases separated the two germline ends. Germline V gene lookup returns CDR1 MNHEY and CDR2 SVGAGI. CDR3 size: 14 residues. In DNA, the CDR3 is TGTGCCAGCAGCTCTGGAGGGAGCTCCTACGAGCAGTACTTC. Its translation: CASSSGGSSYEQYF.

This rearrangement joins TRBV5-1 to TRBJ2-1, with D tentatively TRBD1 (5 bases). The CDR3 totals 13 residues. V lost 4 bases and J lost 10, with 15 bases in between. Germline loops: CDR1 SGHRS, CDR2 YFSETQ. The CDR3 here is CASSAPRESEQFF. The CDR3, as DNA: TGCGCCAGCAGCGCCCCCAGGGAAAGCGAGCAGTTCTTC.

The CDR3 sequence: CASSDPAGGSETQYF. CDR3 DNA sequence: TGTGCCAGCAGTGATCCGGCAGGGGGAAGTGAGACCCAGTACTTC. The gene calls are TRBV6-1 and TRBJ2-5; TRBD1 agrees at 7 bases. The CDR3 has 15 residues. Unmatched junction bases numbered 9, after V lost 3 bases and J lost 5 bases. The germline CDR1 and CDR2 sequences are MNHNS and SASEGT.

V usage is TRBV5-1 and J usage is TRBJ1-4, with D possibly being TRBD1 (6 bases). Trimming took off 0 bases at V and 3 bases at J, with 12 bases between the two ends. CDR3 length: 16 residues. From germline, CDR1 is SGHRS and CDR2 YFSETQ. For the CDR3, the DNA is TGCGCCAGCAGCTTGGCGGGGGGGGCGCCTAATGAAAAACTGTTTTTT. Translating gives CASSLAGGAPNEKLFF.

This chain links TRBV2 with TRBJ2-7; TRBD2 is a possible D gene (6 bases). The CDR3 loop spans 14 amino acids. The V end lost 6 bases, the J end lost 0 bases, and 12 bases lay between the germline ends. Germline V gives CDR1 SNHLY, CDR2 FYNNEI. The CDR3 sequence: CASRHRGSSYEQYF. CDR3 coding DNA: TGTGCCAGCAGACACCGGGGGAGCTCCTACGAGCAGTACTTC.

V usage is TRBV28 and J usage is TRBJ2-1; a weak D match, TRBD2 (5 bases). Trimming took 5 bases from V and 10 from J, leaving 12 bases between them. The CDR3 sequence is 12 residues long. From germline, CDR1 is MDHEN and CDR2 SYDVKM. The CDR3 is CASSRVTKEQFF. The CDR3 region has the DNA TGTGCCAGCAGTCGGGTGACTAAAGAGCAGTTCTTC.